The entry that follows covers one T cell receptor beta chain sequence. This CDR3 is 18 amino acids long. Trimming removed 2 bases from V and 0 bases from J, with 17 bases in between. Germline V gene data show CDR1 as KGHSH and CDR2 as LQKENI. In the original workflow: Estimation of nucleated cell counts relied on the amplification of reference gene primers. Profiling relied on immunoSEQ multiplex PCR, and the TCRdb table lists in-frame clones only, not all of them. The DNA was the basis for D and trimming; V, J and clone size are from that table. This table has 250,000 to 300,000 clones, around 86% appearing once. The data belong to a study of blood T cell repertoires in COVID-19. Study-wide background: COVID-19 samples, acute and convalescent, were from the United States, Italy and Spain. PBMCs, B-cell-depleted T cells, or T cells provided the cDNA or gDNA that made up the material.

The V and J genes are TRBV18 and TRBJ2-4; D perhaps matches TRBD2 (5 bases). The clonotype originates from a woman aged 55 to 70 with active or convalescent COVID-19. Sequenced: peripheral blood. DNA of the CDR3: TGTGCCAGCTCACCAGTAGCGTGGACCCCCCTAGCCAAAAACATTCAGTACTTC. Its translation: CASSPVAWTPLAKNIQYF. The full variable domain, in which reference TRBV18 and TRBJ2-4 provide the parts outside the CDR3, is NAGVMQNPRHLVRRRGQEARLRCSPMKGHSHVYWYRQLPEEGLKFMVYLQKENIIDESGMPKERFSAEFPKEGPSILRIQQVVRGDSAAYFCASSPVAWTPLAKNIQYFGAGTRLSVL.